The sequence of this T cell receptor beta chain was determined in a study of cytotoxic CD8 clonotypes in ibrutinib-treated CLL. Background on the study: Partial responses numbered roughly 24 and complete responses 2; after a median around 72 months, about 15 stayed remitted and approximately 12 progressed.

Per the germline V gene, CDR1 is MNHEY and CDR2 is SMNVEV (reference sequence). The V and J ends lost 4 bases and 0 bases respectively, with 18 bases between them. The CDR3 is made up of 18 amino acids. To note about this clone: Its target is not known.

Study findings and constraints: Ibrutinib response saw clonality rise, and progression saw it return toward baseline. Sustained-remission patients were sampled at one set of times and progressing patients at different ones. Rare overall, public clonotypes shrank or held steady under therapy.

This table comes from immunoSEQ multiplex PCR, and its TCRdb copy is limited to in-frame clones, with some not included. The sample includes 150,000 or so clones, roughly 85% of them seen just once. Sequenced here: PBMCs, sampled after 24 months of ibrutinib treatment. The rearrangement links TRBV27 to TRBJ2-2, with D maybe TRBD1 (6 bases). The receptor was derived from a human donor with chronic lymphocytic leukemia. The CDR3 sequence is CASSSFFRRGANTGELFF. In DNA form, the CDR3 reads TGTGCCAGCAGTTCTTTTTTTCGCAGGGGAGCGAACACCGGGGAGCTGTTTTTT.